This T cell receptor (beta chain) is from a study of blood T cell repertoires in COVID-19 (dated by TCRdb to 2020 to 2022). Study-wide context: Collaborator samples came from the United States, Italy and Spain and covered acute and convalescent phases of COVID-19. The repertoires were released in a freely available public database intended as a resource for research on the immune response to SARS-CoV-2. The prospective study material was composed of cDNA or gDNA derived from T cells, B-cell-depleted T cells, or PBMCs. The samples were drawn from two sources: the first 160 participants of the ongoing ImmuneRACE study, and fewer than 1,500 subjects contributed by 6 global collaborators. Deeply sampled blood TCRbeta repertoires from subjects exposed to, actively infected with, or recovered from COVID-19 were included in the dataset. The sample metadata nearly always contained a de-identified subject ID, COVID-19 status, age in years and sex. Where available, HLA class I and class II types were obtained from metadata supplied by the sample provider rather than from assay-based typing. General study outcomes and caveats: How much clinical and demographic metadata was included differed by source and by participant, and the metadata was provided uncurated.

TCRbeta CDR3 regions were amplified from genomic DNA by means of the immunoSEQ Assay, a bias-controlled multiplex PCR. The source study handled its data this way. The number of nucleated cells in each sample was estimated from the amplification of reference gene primers within the assay. To quantify the absolute abundance of each unique TCRbeta CDR3 rearrangement, sequence reads were collapsed and filtered. For each sample, productive Simpson clonality was calculated as the square root of Simpson's diversity index across productive rearrangements. This immuneACCESS table, as held by TCRdb, lists in-frame sequences with V and J called but not all clones. Of the missing ones, under half trace to an unresolved V gene in checked studies; the others have no known cause. The D gene and trimming were derived from the DNA, and the V and J assignments and clone size from that table. This sample has about 400,000 clones in its table, and 85% to 90% of those were observed once. 1.7% of the sample is taken by the ten largest.

Enrolling through a virtual design, the prospective study's participants ranged in age from roughly 18 to 90 years and lived across 20 to 30 United States geographic areas. In the prospective study, cohorts were assigned on the basis of participant-reported clinical history obtained from a screening survey and a study questionnaire. ImmuneRACE Cohort 3 recovered participants were defined by two consecutive negative NP/OP PCR tests, healthcare professional clearance, or symptom resolution. In the prospective study, mobile phlebotomists collected whole blood, serum and a nasopharyngeal or oropharyngeal swab from each participant. Additional blood draws and questionnaires over an approximately 2-month period could optionally be provided by prospective study participants. Before DNA extraction, blood samples from the prospective study were shipped at room temperature or frozen. With respect to this clone: The antigen it recognizes is unknown. No base quality information exists; no much larger clone differs at one position.

Trimming at the junction amounts to 3 bases on V and 4 bases on J, and the germline ends lie 6 bases apart. The CDR3, from cysteine to phenylalanine, totals 12 residues. The CDR3 DNA has 36 bases and is translated from base 1. The sequenced material came from PBMCs or T cells enriched from blood (not recorded which). The rearranged chain carries TRBV12-3 or TRBV12-4 and TRBJ1-1; there is no confident call for the D gene. This sequence originates from a woman younger than 45 who had recovered from COVID-19. This receptor carries the CDR3 CASSFLVTEAFF. DNA sequence: TGTGCCAGCAGTTTTTTAGTCACTGAAGCTTTCTTT.